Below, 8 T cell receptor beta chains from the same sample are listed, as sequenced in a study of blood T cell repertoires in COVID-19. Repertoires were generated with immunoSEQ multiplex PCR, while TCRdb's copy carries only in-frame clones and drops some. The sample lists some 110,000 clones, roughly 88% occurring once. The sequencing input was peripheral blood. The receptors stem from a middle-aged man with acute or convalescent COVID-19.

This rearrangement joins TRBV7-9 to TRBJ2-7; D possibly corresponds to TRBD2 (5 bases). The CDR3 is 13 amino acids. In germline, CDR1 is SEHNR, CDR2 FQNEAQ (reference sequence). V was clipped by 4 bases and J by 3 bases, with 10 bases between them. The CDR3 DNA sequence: TGTGCCAGCAGCTCTTCGGGATTCTACGAGCAGTACTTC. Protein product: CASSSSGFYEQYF.

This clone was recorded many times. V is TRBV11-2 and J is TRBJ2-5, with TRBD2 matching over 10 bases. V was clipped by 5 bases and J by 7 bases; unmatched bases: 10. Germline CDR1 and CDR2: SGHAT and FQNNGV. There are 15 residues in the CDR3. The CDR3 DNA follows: TGTGCCAGCAGCCCCCAGCGGGGGGGCCCAGCGACCCAGTACTTC. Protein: CASSPQRGGPATQYF.

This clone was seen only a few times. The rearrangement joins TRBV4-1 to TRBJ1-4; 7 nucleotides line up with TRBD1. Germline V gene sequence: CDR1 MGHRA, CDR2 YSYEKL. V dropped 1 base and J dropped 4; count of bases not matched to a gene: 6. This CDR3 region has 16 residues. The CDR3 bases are TGCGCCAGCAGCCAAGTAGGGACAGCTTTTAATGAAAAACTGTTTTTT. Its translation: CASSQVGTAFNEKLFF.

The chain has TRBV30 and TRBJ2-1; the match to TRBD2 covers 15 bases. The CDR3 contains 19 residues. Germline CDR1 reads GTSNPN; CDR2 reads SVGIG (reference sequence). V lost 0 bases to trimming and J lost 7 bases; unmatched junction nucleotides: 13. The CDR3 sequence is CAWSVRVVRTSGRVNEQFF. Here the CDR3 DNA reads TGTGCCTGGAGTGTACGGGTGGTACGGACTAGCGGGAGGGTTAATGAGCAGTTCTTC.

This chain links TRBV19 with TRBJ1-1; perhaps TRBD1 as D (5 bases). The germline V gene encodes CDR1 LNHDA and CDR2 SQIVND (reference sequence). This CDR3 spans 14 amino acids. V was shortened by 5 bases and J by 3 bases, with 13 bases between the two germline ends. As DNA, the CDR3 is TGTGCCAGTAGTGCCTCCCGGGGGTACACTGAAGCTTTCTTT. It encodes CASSASRGYTEAFF. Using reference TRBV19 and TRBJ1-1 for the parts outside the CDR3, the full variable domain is DGGITQSPKYLFRKEGQNVTLSCEQNLNHDAMYWYRQDPGQGLRLIYYSQIVNDFQKGDIAEGYSVSREKKESFPLTVTSAQKNPTAFYLCASSASRGYTEAFFGQGTRLTVV.

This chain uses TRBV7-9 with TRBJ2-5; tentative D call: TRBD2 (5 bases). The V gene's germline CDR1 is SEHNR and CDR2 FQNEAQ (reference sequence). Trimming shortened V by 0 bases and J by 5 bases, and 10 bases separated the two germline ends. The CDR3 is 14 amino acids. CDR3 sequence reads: CASSLAGLAETQYF. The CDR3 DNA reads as TGTGCCAGCAGCTTAGCGGGCCTAGCCGAGACCCAGTACTTC.

This chain's CDR3 is CASSQDQGEYTEAFF. CDR3 nucleotides: TGTGCCAGCAGCCAAGATCAGGGTGAGTACACTGAAGCTTTCTTT. The chain recombines TRBV4-2 with TRBJ1-1; D perhaps matches TRBD1 (5 bases). Trimming cost V 0 bases and J 3 bases, with 11 bases left between them. The CDR3 covers 15 residues. The germline gives CDR1 LGHNA, CDR2 YNFKEQ.

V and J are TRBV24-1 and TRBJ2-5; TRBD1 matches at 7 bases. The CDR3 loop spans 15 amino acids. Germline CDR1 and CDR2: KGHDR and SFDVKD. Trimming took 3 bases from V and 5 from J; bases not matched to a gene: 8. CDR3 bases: TGTGCCACCAGTGATCCTACAGGGGTACAGGAGACCCAGTACTTC. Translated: CATSDPTGVQETQYF.